This T cell receptor beta chain was documented in a study of cytomegalovirus exposure and HLA in healthy donors. On the study more broadly: There were 100 million to 130 million unique TCR beta sequences, drawn from some 180 million T cells, in an earlier analysis.

Comment on this clone: The antigen is not known.

The primer mix had 60 Vbeta and 13 Jbeta primers. Original handling: Per a later analysis, the number of unique TCR beta chains was approximately 80 million, of which 8.5 million to 11 million were shared. The repertoire was sequenced with immunoSEQ multiplex PCR; TCRdb's copy has only in-frame clones and lacks some. V, J and clone size derive from that table, while D and trimming were established from the DNA sequence. This repertoire shows 160,000 or so clones, 86% found once; its top ten account for over 1.5%. Study outcomes and limitations: A later analysis linked around 17,000 TCR beta sequences to HLA alleles at 0.05 false discovery rate.

The V gene's germline CDR1 is MGHRA and CDR2 YSYEKL. This CDR3 region has 14 residues. V was clipped by 1 base and J by 4 bases; unmatched bases: 2. The specimen was PBMCs. The TCR was taken from a woman between 18 and 29 years old in good health and CMV-seronegative. The V and J genes are TRBV4-1 and TRBJ1-2; the match to TRBD1 covers 8 bases. The CDR3, as DNA: TGCGCCAGCAGCCAAGTTGGACAGGGCTATGGCTACACCTTC. This sequence encodes CASSQVGQGYGYTF.